The next 18 T cell receptor beta chains were all read from a single sample in a study of preoperative IRX-2 immunotherapy in early breast cancer. The repertoire was sequenced with immunoSEQ multiplex PCR; TCRdb's copy has only in-frame clones and lacks some. The sample consists of 75,000 to 100,000 clones, roughly 89% of them appearing once. Specified treatment: preoperative locoregional IRX-2 cytokine immunotherapy. Specimen: tumor tissue, collected after IRX-2 immunotherapy. The receptors stem from a human donor with breast cancer.

The V gene is TRBV6-8, the J gene TRBJ1-2, with D possibly being TRBD1 (5 bases). This CDR3 has 20 residues. Trimming removed 2 bases at V and 4 bases at J, with 29 bases between. Germline CDR1 is MNHGY and CDR2 is SAAAGT. CDR3 bases: TGTGCCAGCAGTTACACTAAATGGGGGACGAAAACGGATCTATCCTATGGCTACACCTTC. Its protein is CASSYTKWGTKTDLSYGYTF.

This clone was seen just once. One end of the junction fails to match germline, which may point to a read error. The chain uses TRBV6-8 and TRBJ2-7; tentatively, D is TRBD2 (6 bases). From germline, CDR1 is MNHGY and CDR2 SAAAGT. This CDR3 spans 14 amino acids. The CDR3 bases are TGTGCCATCAGTACCCGGGGGAGTGGCGACGAGCAGTACTTC. It codes for CAISTRGSGDEQYF.

This rearrangement joins TRBV28 to TRBJ1-2; no clear D gene. This CDR3 spans 13 amino acids. Germline assignment: CDR1 MDHEN and CDR2 SYDVKM. The V end was cut by 5 bases, the J end by 6 bases, with 13 bases between. CDR3 protein: CASSPRPGDGYTF. The DNA of the CDR3 is TGTGCCAGCAGTCCACGGCCCGGGGATGGCTACACCTTC.

This chain connects TRBV7-8 to TRBJ2-1; D perhaps matches TRBD2 (6 bases). CDR3 length equals 15 residues. The V and J ends lost 3 bases and 4 bases respectively, with 13 bases between them. Germline V gene data show CDR1 as SGHVS and CDR2 as FQNEAQ. CDR3 residues: CASSFPGLMYNEQFF. Written as DNA, the CDR3 is TGTGCCAGCAGCTTTCCGGGACTGATGTACAATGAGCAGTTCTTC.

The rearrangement links TRBV6-8 to TRBJ2-1; D remains unclear. This CDR3 has 14 residues. The germline V and J ends were trimmed by 5 bases and 0 bases, with 8 bases remaining between them. The V gene's germline CDR1 is MNHGY and CDR2 SAAAGT. CDR3 sequence: CASSGGSSYNEQFF. The CDR3 DNA follows: TGTGCCAGCAGTGGCGGAAGCTCCTACAATGAGCAGTTCTTC.

The CDR3 loop is CASRSGLGVGELFF. Written as DNA, the CDR3 is TGTGCCAGCAGGTCGGGACTAGGCGTAGGGGAGCTGTTTTTT. V usage is TRBV6-8 and J usage is TRBJ2-2, with TRBD2 matching over 8 bases. V dropped 6 bases and J dropped 8; count of bases not matched to a gene: 8. CDR1 and CDR2 from the germline V gene are MNHGY and SAAAGT. This CDR3 region has 14 residues.

The rearrangement links TRBV5-1 to TRBJ2-1, with 9 bases aligning to TRBD1. The CDR3 has 15 amino acids. Per the germline V gene, CDR1 is SGHRS and CDR2 is YFSETQ. Trimming removed 0 bases from V and 8 bases from J; junction bases left unmatched: 6. The CDR3 is CASSLAGTGFDEQFF. For the CDR3, the DNA is TGCGCCAGCAGCTTGGCCGGGACAGGGTTCGATGAGCAGTTCTTC.

J is TRBJ2-1 and V is TRBV5-1; TRBD2 matches at 10 bases. The trim removed 6 bases at V and 4 bases at J, leaving 13 bases unmatched. This CDR3 region has 17 residues. CDR1 is SGHRS, CDR2 YFSETQ, per germline. The CDR3 DNA follows: TGCGCCAGCAATCGAGTTCCTAGCGGGGGCCTTTACAATGAGCAGTTCTTC. Its protein is CASNRVPSGGLYNEQFF. Full variable domain (rest looked up from reference TRBV5-1 and TRBJ2-1): KAGVTQTPRYLIKTRGQQVTLSCSPISGHRSVSWYQQTPGQGLQFLFEYFSETQRNKGNFPGRFSGRQFSNSRSEMNVSTLELGDSALYLCASNRVPSGGLYNEQFFGPGTRLTVL.

The V and J genes are TRBV5-1 and TRBJ2-5; TRBD1 aligns across 11 bases. The CDR3 is made up of 14 amino acids. The germline V gene encodes CDR1 SGHRS and CDR2 YFSETQ. The J segment lost 3 bases and the V segment lost 3 bases, leaving 1 base of the junction unmatched. The CDR3 loop reads CASSWTGGEETQYF. CDR3 bases: TGCGCCAGCAGCTGGACAGGGGGCGAAGAGACCCAGTACTTC.

The CDR3 sequence: CASSFKGQGRYYGYTF. The CDR3 coding sequence is TGCGCCAGCAGCTTTAAAGGACAGGGTAGGTACTATGGCTACACCTTC. The rearrangement links TRBV5-1 to TRBJ1-2; 8 bases agree with TRBD1. This CDR3 comprises 16 residues. CDR1 is SGHRS and CDR2 is YFSETQ in the germline V gene. V dropped 2 bases and J dropped 3; count of bases not matched to a gene: 9.

J is TRBJ1-5 and V is TRBV7-8; D gene ambiguous. The CDR3 sequence is 13 residues long. Germline lookup yields CDR1 SGHVS and CDR2 FQNEAQ. Trimming removed 4 bases from V and 1 base from J, with 5 bases in between. The CDR3, as DNA: TGTGCCAGCAGCTGGGAGAGCAATCAGCCCCAGCATTTT. Translated: CASSWESNQPQHF.

This chain links TRBV19 with TRBJ1-4; no clear D. The CDR3 loop spans 14 amino acids. The V end lost 5 bases, the J end lost 8 bases, and 15 bases lay between the germline ends. In germline, CDR1 is LNHDA, CDR2 SQIVND (reference sequence). CDR3 in amino acids: CASSPTRTEEKLFF. The CDR3 DNA is TGTGCCAGTAGTCCGACTAGAACGGAAGAAAAACTGTTTTTT.

V usage is TRBV6-8 and J usage is TRBJ1-2; D possibly corresponds to TRBD1 (6 bases). In germline, CDR1 is MNHGY, CDR2 SAAAGT. Trimming left V 5 bases short and J 4 bases short, with 14 bases between. The CDR3 extends over 14 amino acids. The CDR3, as DNA: TGTGCCAGCAGTGAGGGGGGACTGGGCTATGGCTACACCTTC. Its protein product is CASSEGGLGYGYTF.

This clone appeared a single time. V gene TRBV19 combines with J gene TRBJ1-5; TRBD1 matches at 8 bases. Germline CDR1 and CDR2: LNHDA and SQIVND (reference sequence). J lost 2 bases, V lost 7 bases, and 4 bases had no gene match. The CDR3 is made up of 14 amino acids. The CDR3 nucleotides read TGTGCCAGTACCCTGACAGGGGGCAATCAGCCCCAGCATTTT. Encoded protein: CASTLTGGNQPQHF. Full variable domain (remainder filled in from reference TRBV19 and TRBJ1-5): DGGITQSPKYLFRKEGQNVTLSCEQNLNHDAMYWYRQDPGQGLRLIYYSQIVNDFQKGDIAEGYSVSREKKESFPLTVTSAQKNPTAFYLCASTLTGGNQPQHFGDGTRLSIL.

The rearrangement links TRBV11-3 to TRBJ1-1; D remains ambiguous. There are 14 residues in the CDR3. Germline lookup yields CDR1 SGHNT and CDR2 YENEEA. Trimming removed 3 bases at V and 2 bases at J, with 10 bases between. The CDR3 DNA reads TGTGCCAGCAGCTTTCCAGGCGGCAACACTGAAGCTTTCTTT. Its translation is CASSFPGGNTEAFF.

This clone has just a few counts. The genes are TRBV18 and TRBJ2-2; weak D call: TRBD1 (6 bases). This CDR3 region has 15 residues. V was clipped by 8 bases and J by 2 bases, with 15 bases between them. Germline values: CDR1 KGHSH, CDR2 LQKENI. The CDR3 coding sequence is TGTGCCAGCGGCGAGACAGGACCTAACACCGGGGAGCTGTTTTTT. Encoded protein: CASGETGPNTGELFF.

This clone was observed a handful of times. This chain joins TRBV6-8 and TRBJ1-2; 9 bases align to TRBD1. Germline assignment: CDR1 MNHGY and CDR2 SAAAGT. The V segment lost 10 bases and the J segment 2 bases; nucleotides outside the gene matches: 8. The CDR3 is made up of 14 amino acids. The CDR3, as DNA: TGTGCCATCTGGGGGGGACAGGGAAACTATGGCTACACCTTC. This sequence encodes CAIWGGQGNYGYTF.

V and J are TRBV15 and TRBJ2-7, with a possible D match to TRBD2 (6 bases). The CDR3 has 15 residues. Germline lookup yields CDR1 LNHNV and CDR2 YYDKDF (reference sequence). Between the trimmed V and J ends, which lost 0 bases and 12 bases, there was a span of 21 bases. DNA of the CDR3: TGTGCCACCAGCAGAGATCGAGGAGCGGGCGATTCGGGGTACTTC. Translated, it gives CATSRDRGAGDSGYF. The full variable domain, completed using reference TRBV15 and TRBJ2-7, is DAMVIQNPRYQVTQFGKPVTLSCSQTLNHNVMYWYQQKSSQAPKLLFHYYDKDFNNEADTPDNFQSRRPNTSFCFLDIRSPGLGDTAMYLCATSRDRGAGDSGYFGPGTRLTVT.